The following is a TCR beta chain sequence with its context. As yet, its antigen is unknown. The data are from a study of shared clonotypes between healthy human individuals. General study findings and limits: The generation probabilities recorded for non-shared clonotypes fell below those of clonotypes shared by all four donors. Investigators collected only blood, and repertoires in tissues likely differ.

This CDR3 is 12 amino acids long. Trimming left V 5 bases short and J 6 bases short, with 11 bases between. Germline V CDR1 and CDR2: MNHNY, SVGAGI (reference sequence). Here immunoSEQ multiplex PCR was the method, and the copy in TCRdb shows in-frame clones only, minus some. The data hold some 2,000,000 clones, with around 95% observed a single time. The genes are TRBV6-6 and TRBJ2-7; D is possibly TRBD2 (5 bases). The sample taken for sequencing was naive CD4+ T cells sorted from blood. Described subset: CD45RA+ positively selected. This clonotype was obtained from a man aged 18 to 30 in good health. CDR3 sequence (DNA): TGTGCCAGCAGTCGAACTAGTAGCGAGCAGTACTTC. Amino acid sequence: CASSRTSSEQYF.